The present entry profiles one T cell receptor beta chain with its context. Antigen unknown. The data stem from a study of CD8+ T cells in alopecia areata. Across the whole study: Dosing with tofacitinib proceeded for 6 to 18 months, followed by 6 months off drug. Study results and limitations: Normal skin contains resident alphabeta T cells, and these are also sequenced in scalp samples. Sharing of TCRs across patients appeared less clear than in mice, possibly for HLA-related reasons.

Reverse transcription of extracted RNA yielded cDNA, which provided the sequencing template. Profiled with immunoSEQ multiplex PCR; TCRdb holds only in-frame clones, not every one. The sample lists roughly 200,000 clones; roughly 65% were seen once. V lost 2 bases to trimming and J lost 0 bases; unmatched junction nucleotides: 3. The CDR3 is 16 residues long. CDR1 is SEHNR and CDR2 is FQNEAQ in the germline V gene (reference sequence). The TCR sequence derives from a human donor with alopecia areata. The input for sequencing was CD4+ T cells sorted from blood, taken at week 0. The chain carries TRBV7-9 and TRBJ2-3, with 9 bases matching TRBD2. CDR3 in amino acids: CASSLLAGVSTDTQYF. The CDR3 DNA follows: TGTGCCAGCAGCTTATTAGCGGGAGTGAGCACAGATACGCAGTATTTT.